Listed below are T cell receptor beta chains from one sample, sequenced in a study of OX40 agonist ivuxolimab in advanced cancers. TCRdb's table, derived via immunoSEQ multiplex PCR, lists solely in-frame clones and lacks some. The sample includes some 77,000 clones, about 88% seen only once; the top ten take about 1%. Sequencing was performed on CD4+ or CD8+ T cells sorted from blood, taken in a trial of the OX40 agonist ivuxolimab. These receptors were collected from an adult with an advanced solid tumor such as melanoma, head and neck, liver or kidney cancer. Each CDR3 is given with its conserved first and last residue. Each record gives: clone size, V gene, D gene, CDR3 length, J gene, CDR3 protein, CDR3 DNA. D genes are given only for firm matches. Size is stated for part of the rows, as once, few or many counts, or as a class when the clone is expanded.

few	TRBV27	NA	15	TRBJ2-3	CASSLWGPQGDTQYF	TGTGCCAGCAGTTTATGGGGACCTCAGGGAGATACGCAGTATTTT
NA	TRBV19	NA	15	TRBJ1-5	CASSIRRDRNQPQHF	TGTGCCAGTAGTATACGAAGGGACCGCAATCAGCCCCAGCATTTT
few	TRBV28	NA	14	TRBJ1-2	CASSLFGTPYGYTF	TGTGCCAGCAGTTTATTTGGCACCCCCTATGGCTACACCTTC
NA	TRBV10-2	NA	13	TRBJ1-2	CASIGGTDYGYTF	TGCGCCAGCATTGGAGGGACCGACTATGGCTACACCTTC
NA	TRBV28	NA	19	TRBJ1-2	CASSPLPGRSPLGNYGYTF	TGTGCCAGCAGCCCGTTACCAGGTCGTTCCCCTTTGGGAAACTATGGCTACACCTTC
NA	TRBV11-3	NA	15	TRBJ2-1	CASSFRFGSLNEQFF	TGTGCCAGCAGCTTTAGGTTCGGGAGTCTCAATGAGCAGTTCTTC
once	TRBV5-1	NA	12	TRBJ2-7	CASSIVNHEQYF	TGCGCCAGCAGCATAGTTAACCACGAGCAGTACTTC
NA	TRBV9	NA	12	TRBJ2-1	CASSTSLYEQFF	TGTGCCAGTTCGACTAGTCTCTATGAGCAGTTCTTC
NA	TRBV4-1	TRBD1	15	TRBJ1-1	CASSQPGQRMNEAFF	TGCGCCAGCAGCCAGCCGGGACAGCGGATGAATGAAGCTTTCTTT
NA	TRBV13	TRBD2	16	TRBJ2-2	CASSLASGRGRGELFF	TGTGCCAGCAGCTTAGCCAGCGGGAGAGGTAGAGGGGAGCTGTTTTTT
NA	TRBV5-1	TRBD1	14	TRBJ1-4	CASSTGTAFEKLFF	TGCGCCAGCAGCACCGGGACAGCGTTTGAAAAACTGTTTTTT
NA	TRBV27	TRBD1	14	TRBJ1-2	CASSSGRGRLGYTF	TGTGCCAGCAGTTCAGGAAGGGGGCGTCTCGGCTACACCTTC
NA	TRBV5-1	NA	14	TRBJ2-3	CASSLDKSTDTQYF	TGCGCCAGCAGCTTGGACAAGAGCACAGATACGCAGTATTTT
NA	TRBV28	NA	15	TRBJ2-7	CASSYLSGYGHEQYF	TGTGCCAGCAGCTACCTAAGCGGGTACGGCCACGAGCAGTACTTC
NA	TRBV30	TRBD2	14	TRBJ2-7	CAWSVLSGSYEQYF	TGTGCCTGGAGTGTACTTAGCGGGAGTTACGAGCAGTACTTC
NA	TRBV5-4	NA	14	TRBJ2-5	CASSTKDGWQTQYF	TGTGCCAGCAGCACTAAGGACGGCTGGCAGACCCAGTACTTC
NA	TRBV28	NA	14	TRBJ2-1	CASSWRVSYNEQFF	TGTGCCAGCAGCTGGAGAGTCTCCTACAATGAGCAGTTCTTC
NA	TRBV29-1	NA	12	TRBJ1-2	CSVESANYGYTF	TGCAGCGTTGAATCGGCTAACTATGGCTACACCTTC
NA	TRBV7-3	NA	13	TRBJ2-3	CASSLSGVDTQYF	TGTGCCAGCAGCTTATCAGGGGTAGATACGCAGTATTTT
NA	TRBV7-3	NA	14	TRBJ2-2	CASSDTFITGELFF	TGTGCCAGCAGCGATACATTTATCACCGGGGAGCTGTTTTTT
NA	TRBV2	NA	12	TRBJ2-7	CASSEQSYEQYF	TGTGCCAGCAGTGAACAGTCCTACGAGCAGTACTTC
NA	TRBV7-9	NA	17	TRBJ1-3	CASSNRDKSLSGNTIYF	TGTGCCAGCAGCAACCGGGACAAAAGTCTCTCTGGAAACACCATATATTTT
NA	TRBV11-2	NA	12	TRBJ2-7	CASSPQGYEQYF	TGTGCCAGCAGCCCACAGGGATACGAGCAGTACTTC
NA	TRBV7-7	NA	17	TRBJ2-2	CASSTHLLSPNTGELFF	TGTGCCAGCAGCACTCACTTATTATCCCCGAACACCGGGGAGCTGTTTTTT
NA	TRBV28	TRBD1	19	TRBJ1-5	CASSLTRTGGWDRNQPQHF	TGTGCCAGCAGTTTAACACGGACAGGGGGCTGGGATCGGAATCAGCCCCAGCATTTT
NA	TRBV7-6	NA	12	TRBJ2-1	CASSPQRDEQFF	TGTGCCAGCAGCCCCCAAAGAGATGAGCAGTTCTTC
NA	TRBV4-2	TRBD2	18	TRBJ2-3	CASSQMGSGRAQTDTQYF	TGTGCCAGCAGCCAGATGGGTAGCGGGAGGGCCCAGACAGATACGCAGTATTTT
few	TRBV28	NA	12	TRBJ1-2	CASTTGNYGYTF	TGTGCCAGCACCACAGGGAACTATGGCTACACCTTC
NA	TRBV7-2	NA	14	TRBJ2-5	CASSLDRVQETQYF	TGTGCCAGCAGCCTGGACAGAGTCCAAGAGACCCAGTACTTC
NA	TRBV5-4	NA	13	TRBJ1-2	CASSQTQLGGYTF	TGTGCCAGCAGCCAGACTCAACTTGGGGGCTACACCTTC
NA	TRBV29-1	TRBD1	13	TRBJ1-3	CSVAGTGRNTIYF	TGCAGCGTCGCCGGGACAGGGAGAAACACCATATATTTT
NA	TRBV7-9	NA	13	TRBJ1-1	CASSFLSNTEAFF	TGTGCCAGCAGCTTTCTGAGTAACACTGAAGCTTTCTTT
once	TRBV28	NA	13	TRBJ1-3	CASGRPSGNTIYF	TGTGCCAGCGGCCGTCCGTCTGGAAACACCATATATTTT
once	TRBV9	NA	15	TRBJ2-7	CASSVSSQSSYEQYF	TGTGCCAGCAGCGTAAGCAGCCAAAGCTCCTACGAGCAGTACTTC
NA	TRBV29-1	TRBD2	15	TRBJ2-1	CSVIIAGGIRDEQFF	TGCAGCGTAATAATAGCGGGAGGAATAAGGGATGAGCAGTTCTTC
NA	TRBV25-1	TRBD1	14	TRBJ2-7	CASSGQGSNYEQYF	TGTGCCAGCAGTGGACAGGGGAGTAACTACGAGCAGTACTTC
NA	TRBV12-2	NA	17	TRBJ2-1	CASRQPRGGRTGNEQFF	TGTGCAAGTCGCCAACCTAGAGGAGGGAGGACGGGAAATGAGCAGTTCTTC
few	TRBV2	NA	13	TRBJ1-1	CASSGTDHTEAFF	TGTGCCAGCAGTGGGACAGACCACACTGAAGCTTTCTTT
NA	TRBV28	NA	16	TRBJ2-6	CASSLFSGSGANVLTF	TGTGCCAGCAGTTTATTTTCTGGATCTGGGGCCAACGTCCTGACTTTC
NA	TRBV4-3	NA	18	TRBJ2-6	CASSQGKGLLSGANVLTF	TGCGCCAGCAGCCAAGGAAAAGGACTCCTCTCTGGGGCCAACGTCCTGACTTTC
few	TRBV19	TRBD1	15	TRBJ1-4	CASRDRGRTNEKLFF	TGTGCCAGTAGAGACAGGGGAAGAACTAATGAAAAACTGTTTTTT
NA	TRBV2	TRBD2	13	TRBJ2-1	CATGTSPYNEQFF	TGTGCCACCGGGACTAGCCCATACAATGAGCAGTTCTTC
NA	TRBV29-1	NA	10	TRBJ2-2	CSVGTGELFF	TGCAGCGTGGGCACCGGGGAGCTGTTTTTT
once	TRBV19	TRBD1	13	TRBJ1-6	CASRRDSNSPLHF	TGTGCCAGTAGAAGGGACAGTAATTCACCCCTCCACTTT
NA	TRBV7-9	NA	15	TRBJ2-1	CASSSTLRSYNEQFF	TGTGCCAGCAGCTCGACACTGAGGTCCTACAATGAGCAGTTCTTC
NA	TRBV18	NA	16	TRBJ2-2	CASSPGSGGRTGELFF	TGTGCCAGCTCACCAGGCTCTGGAGGGCGCACCGGGGAGCTGTTTTTT
NA	TRBV18	NA	16	TRBJ1-2	CASSPGGAERNYGYTF	TGTGCCAGCTCACCAGGGGGGGCCGAGCGAAACTATGGCTACACCTTC
once	TRBV7-3	NA	14	TRBJ2-7	CASSLGGGGDEQYF	TGTGCCAGCAGCTTAGGAGGGGGAGGGGACGAGCAGTACTTC
NA	TRBV4-3	TRBD1	14	TRBJ2-1	CASSQDGRGNEQFF	TGCGCCAGCAGCCAAGATGGCAGGGGGAATGAGCAGTTCTTC
NA	TRBV5-1	TRBD2	14	TRBJ2-3	CASSFSGGTDTQYF	TGCGCCAGCAGCTTTAGCGGGGGCACAGATACGCAGTATTTT
NA	TRBV19	NA	12	TRBJ2-2	CASSIKTGELFF	TGTGCCAGTAGTATAAAGACCGGGGAGCTGTTTTTT